This TCR beta chain was recorded in a study of regulatory T cells in long-lasting Graves disease. Construction of TCR beta libraries relied on iRepertoire HTBI primers and on Arm-PCR targeting CDR3 regions. TCRdb passed the multiplex PCR reads through MiXCR, listing each CDR3 protein once. The table has 200,000 to 250,000 distinct CDR3 sequences, 20% to 25% seen once. This sample's time point: newly diagnosed GD, antithyroid drugs for less than 3 months. With RNA extracted from PBMCs as input, the TCR library was made. Per germline, CDR1 DFQATT and CDR2 SNEGSKA (reference sequence). Trimming removed 8 bases from V and 4 bases from J; junction bases left unmatched: 6. The CDR3 is 13 amino acids. This clonotype was counted ten times or more.

The receptor's source is a female donor with Graves disease. The sample consisted of peripheral blood mononuclear cells (PBMCs), taken at new diagnosis, from a patient treated with antithyroid drugs. The chain combines TRBV20-1 with TRBJ2-1; 9 bases fit TRBD2. CDR3 protein: CSSWRGGYNEQFF. As DNA, the CDR3 is TGCAGTTCTTGGCGGGGGGGTTACAATGAGCAGTTCTTC.